These 26 T cell receptor beta chains were all obtained from the same sample, sequenced in a study of T cell responses to AZD1222 COVID-19 vaccine. Here immunoSEQ multiplex PCR was the method, and the copy in TCRdb shows in-frame clones only, minus some. The table records roughly 180,000 clones, around 92% of them present only once. Sequencing was performed on peripheral blood, taken 28 days after the second AZD1222 dose. The source of these receptors is an adult who received the AZD1222 COVID-19 vaccine.

The chain carries TRBV6-2 or TRBV6-3 and TRBJ2-1; 9 bases match TRBD1. V gave up 2 bases and J gave up 5 bases; unmatched junction bases: 7. The germline V gene has CDR1 MNHEY and CDR2 SVGEGT. This CDR3 region has 16 residues. CDR3 residues: CASSYPGTGKDNEQFF. CDR3 coding DNA: TGTGCCAGCAGTTACCCCGGGACAGGGAAAGACAATGAGCAGTTCTTC.

The genes are TRBV20-1 and TRBJ1-1, with TRBD1 matching 9 bases. Germline-derived CDR1 and CDR2 are DFQATT and SNEGSKA (reference sequence). V dropped 3 bases and J dropped 6; count of bases not matched to a gene: 5. This CDR3 region has 13 residues. CDR3 in DNA: TGCAGTGCTAGTGGGACAGGGCTACCTGAAGCTTTCTTT. Its translation: CSASGTGLPEAFF.

This chain connects TRBV28 to TRBJ1-5, with unresolved D. The CDR3 has 12 residues. Germline-derived CDR1 and CDR2 are MDHEN and SYDVKM. Trimming pared 8 bases from V and 3 bases from J, leaving 8 bases between. The CDR3 DNA reads as TGTGCCAGCGAAGGTCCCAATCAGCCCCAGCATTTT. It yields the protein CASEGPNQPQHF.

The chain employs TRBV7-2 and TRBJ2-7, with 9 bases identical to TRBD1. V lost 5 bases and J lost 3; bases outside the gene matches: 5. This CDR3 has 14 amino acids. CDR1 and CDR2 (germline): SGHTA, FQGNSA. Here the CDR3 reads CASSPGQGIYEQYF. The CDR3 DNA sequence: TGTGCCAGCAGCCCGGGACAGGGTATCTACGAGCAGTACTTC.

The chain carries TRBV7-9 and TRBJ2-3; D ambiguous. The CDR3 sequence is 13 residues long. In germline, CDR1 is SEHNR, CDR2 FQNEAQ (reference sequence). V lost 0 bases and J lost 0, with 1 base in between. CDR3 sequence: CASSLASTDTQYF. In nucleotides, the CDR3 is TGTGCCAGCAGCTTAGCTAGCACAGATACGCAGTATTTT.

The chain couples TRBV3-1 (or the pseudogene TRBV3-2) to TRBJ1-3, with D unclear. CDR3 length equals 16 residues. Per the germline V gene, CDR1 is LGHDT and CDR2 is YNNKEL (reference sequence). V gave up 0 bases and J gave up 0 bases, with 9 bases separating them. The CDR3 reads CASSQDSLLSGNTIYF. Here the CDR3 DNA reads TGTGCCAGCAGCCAAGATTCCCTACTCTCTGGAAACACCATATATTTT.

This clone came up once. This chain connects TRBV19 to TRBJ2-3; D possibly corresponds to TRBD2 (5 bases). V was pared by 2 bases and J by 6 bases, with 15 bases between. CDR3 length: 15 residues. Germline CDR1 reads LNHDA; CDR2 reads SQIVND (reference sequence). The CDR3 DNA sequence: TGTGCCAGTAGTATAATACTAGGAGTTAACGATACGCAGTATTTT. Translation gives CASSIILGVNDTQYF.

This clone turned up a few times. The chain has TRBV5-4 and TRBJ1-2, with 8 bases lining up with TRBD1. With 1 base clipped from V and 5 bases from J, the junction kept 7 bases outside the gene matches. Germline V gives CDR1 SGHNT, CDR2 YYREEE (reference sequence). The CDR3 has 15 amino acids. The CDR3 here is CASSLPLQGAYGYTF. The CDR3 DNA is TGTGCCAGCAGCTTGCCCTTGCAGGGGGCGTATGGCTACACCTTC.

The V and J genes are TRBV6-6 and TRBJ1-3; D might be TRBD1 (5 bases). The CDR3 sequence is 13 residues long. CDR1 is MNHNY and CDR2 is SVGAGI in the germline V gene (reference sequence). V was trimmed by 5 bases and J by 0 bases, leaving 5 bases between them. The CDR3 reads CASSDSSGNTIYF. Written as DNA, the CDR3 is TGTGCCAGCAGTGACAGCTCTGGAAACACCATATATTTT.

J is TRBJ2-6 and V is TRBV6-1, with a possible D match to TRBD1 (6 bases). Germline assignment: CDR1 MNHNS and CDR2 SASEGT. Trimming pared 3 bases from V and 4 bases from J, leaving 13 bases between. The CDR3 is 16 residues long. CDR3 protein: CASSEAQGNGANVLTF. The DNA of the CDR3 is TGTGCCAGCAGTGAGGCACAGGGTAACGGGGCCAACGTCCTGACTTTC.

Notes on this clone: A read error may explain this, as a much larger clone is one base away. The CDR3 nucleotides read TGTACCAGCAGTTACGAGGGCTCAGGGTCCGCCTCTGGGGCCAACGTCCTGACTTTC. It specifies CTSSYEGSGSASGANVLTF. The chain couples TRBV6-2 or TRBV6-3 to TRBJ2-6; D is possibly TRBD1 or TRBD2 (5 bases each). Germline V gene sequence: CDR1 MNHEY, CDR2 SVGEGT. CDR3 size: 19 residues.

The CDR3 is CASSPATTGLGTEAFF. The CDR3 region has the DNA TGTGCCAGCAGCCCAGCCACGACAGGATTGGGGACTGAAGCTTTCTTT. The chain combines TRBV5-4 with TRBJ1-1, with D possibly matching TRBD1 (6 bases). The ends were cut back, 4 bases at V and 5 bases at J, with 21 bases in the middle. The CDR3 spans 16 residues. Germline V gene lookup returns CDR1 SGHNT and CDR2 YYREEE (reference sequence).

The chain combines TRBV19 with TRBJ2-2, with D possibly called TRBD1 or TRBD2 (5 bases each). The CDR3 has 15 residues. Germline lookup yields CDR1 LNHDA and CDR2 SQIVND (reference sequence). Deletions cut 4 bases from V and 6 bases from J, with 15 bases between. CDR3 region: CASSRGDGWPGELFF. CDR3 bases: TGTGCCAGTAGTAGAGGGGATGGTTGGCCCGGGGAGCTGTTTTTT.

V gene TRBV28 combines with J gene TRBJ2-1; 8 bases align to TRBD1. This CDR3 region has 14 residues. The ends lost 6 bases at V and 8 bases at J; junction bases unmatched: 9. The germline V gene encodes CDR1 MDHEN and CDR2 SYDVKM. CDR3 in amino acids: CASRPGGAAYEQFF. The CDR3, as DNA: TGTGCCAGCAGACCAGGGGGCGCTGCCTATGAGCAGTTCTTC.

The rearrangement uses TRBV6-1 and TRBJ1-1; D ambiguous. The CDR3 extends over 14 amino acids. Trimming removed 1 base from V and 2 bases from J, with 8 bases in between. Germline V gene lookup returns CDR1 MNHNS and CDR2 SASEGT. CDR3 sequence: CASSEVGPNTEAFF. In DNA, the CDR3 is TGTGCCAGCAGTGAAGTAGGGCCAAACACTGAAGCTTTCTTT.

The rearrangement joins TRBV6-5 to TRBJ1-6; tentative D call: TRBD1 (5 bases). Germline values: CDR1 MNHEY, CDR2 SVGAGI. This CDR3 has 14 residues. V was trimmed by 6 bases and J by 5 bases, leaving 11 bases between them. Here the CDR3 reads CASSLGGNNSPLHF. The CDR3 bases are TGTGCCAGCAGCCTTGGGGGGAATAATTCACCCCTCCACTTT.

The chain uses TRBV29-1 and TRBJ2-1, with 10 bases aligning to TRBD2. The germline V gene has CDR1 SQVTM and CDR2 ANQGSEA. J lost 4 bases, V lost 1 base, and 7 bases had no gene match. The CDR3 has 16 residues. CDR3 in amino acids: CSVEVETSGHYNEQFF. The CDR3 nucleotides are TGCAGCGTTGAAGTAGAGACTAGCGGGCATTACAATGAGCAGTTCTTC.

In its sample, this clone was seen once. The chain employs TRBV3-1 (or the pseudogene TRBV3-2) and TRBJ2-1, with a possible D match to TRBD2 (6 bases). This CDR3 has 15 amino acids. CDR1 is LGHDT and CDR2 is YNNKEL in the germline V gene (reference sequence). V lost 11 bases to trimming and J lost 0 bases, with 17 bases between them. DNA for the CDR3: TGTGCCGCCGGGGCGGGGATAAGCTCCTACAATGAGCAGTTCTTC. Its protein is CAAGAGISSYNEQFF.

The J gene is TRBJ2-2, the V gene TRBV11-2; D remains unclear. V dropped 5 bases and J dropped 5 bases, with 18 bases sitting between them. Per germline, CDR1 SGHAT and CDR2 FQNNGV. The CDR3 sequence is 16 residues long. This CDR3 reads CASSTPKDLLTGELFF. The DNA of the CDR3 is TGTGCCAGCAGCACACCAAAGGACCTGCTAACCGGGGAGCTGTTTTTT.

V is TRBV18 and J is TRBJ2-7; 8 bases match TRBD1. Germline CDR1 KGHSH, CDR2 LQKENI. The CDR3 length is 15 residues. Trimming cost V 3 bases and J 5 bases; bases outside gene matches: 9. This chain's CDR3 is CASSPQWTGNNEQYF. In DNA, the CDR3 is TGTGCCAGCTCACCCCAATGGACAGGGAATAACGAGCAGTACTTC.

The chain has TRBV6-6 and TRBJ1-4; TRBD1 is a possible D gene (6 bases). Trimming removed 2 bases at V and 4 bases at J, with 14 bases between. Germline-derived CDR1 and CDR2 are MNHNY and SVGAGI (reference sequence). CDR3 length: 16 amino acids. CDR3 protein: CASSYVPGHGNEKLFF. Here the CDR3 DNA reads TGTGCCAGCAGTTACGTACCGGGACACGGTAATGAAAAACTGTTTTTT.

The gene calls are TRBV29-1 and TRBJ2-2; D call uncertain. The germline V and J ends were trimmed by 7 bases and 7 bases, with 10 bases remaining between them. The germline gives CDR1 SQVTM, CDR2 ANQGSEA. The length of the CDR3 is 11 residues. The CDR3 is CSALLVGELFF. For the CDR3, the DNA is TGCAGCGCCCTTCTGGTCGGGGAGCTGTTTTTT.

The V and J genes are TRBV5-6 and TRBJ2-5; no clear D gene. Germline lookup yields CDR1 SGHDT and CDR2 YYEEEE. The CDR3 is 15 residues long. Trimming pared 3 bases from V and 5 bases from J, leaving 17 bases between. The CDR3 here is CASSSIRAPGETQYF. The CDR3 DNA reads as TGTGCCAGCAGCTCGATCCGGGCCCCCGGGGAGACCCAGTACTTC.

The CDR3 DNA sequence: TGTGCCAGCAGTGAAGGAGTGGGACCCAATGAGCAGTTCTTC. It codes for CASSEGVGPNEQFF. V usage is TRBV25-1 and J usage is TRBJ2-1; D may match TRBD1 or TRBD2 (5 bases each). Per the germline V gene, CDR1 is MGHDK and CDR2 is SYGVNS. The CDR3 consists of 14 residues. The V gene lost 2 bases and the J gene lost 6 bases, with 11 bases spanning the gap.

This rearrangement joins TRBV7-9 to TRBJ2-1, with TRBD2 as a possible D gene (5 bases). CDR3 size: 16 residues. Germline lookup yields CDR1 SEHNR and CDR2 FQNEAQ (reference sequence). The V end lost 0 bases, the J end lost 9 bases, and 18 bases lay between the germline ends. CDR3 region: CASSLAGVKAPFEQFF. For the CDR3, the DNA is TGTGCCAGCAGCTTAGCCGGGGTGAAGGCCCCATTTGAGCAGTTCTTC.

The chain combines TRBV14 with TRBJ2-1; D not certain. Germline V lookup: CDR1 SGHDN, CDR2 FVKESK. V was shortened by 4 bases and J by 9 bases, with 13 bases between the two germline ends. This CDR3 comprises 13 residues. The CDR3 protein is CASSRNRVTEQFF. CDR3 in DNA: TGTGCCAGCAGCCGAAATAGGGTAACTGAGCAGTTCTTC.